The entry below gives a single T cell receptor beta chain sequence along with its context. Its matching antigen is unknown. The data stem from a study of T-cell memory formation after mild COVID-19. Study findings and constraints: While clones contracting from day 15 to 85 were balanced between CD4 and CD8, later expanders leaned CD4+. Among CD4+ contracting clones, most were CM and EM, and CD8+ ones EMRA.

TCRalpha and TCRbeta libraries used 5'RACE with constant-segment primers and UMIs. TCRdb analysed the 5' RACE reads with MiXCR anew, one entry per CDR3 protein. The sample carries over 300,000 distinct CDR3 sequences, more than 20% recorded once. Deletions cut 5 bases from V and 0 bases from J, with 9 bases between. The germline V gene has CDR1 SSHAT and CDR2 FNYEAQ (reference sequence). CDR3 length: 14 residues. This clonotype originated in a man younger than 35 who had mild COVID-19 (a few samples of this study predate the infection). Cell type and time point are not known. V usage is TRBV7-7 and J usage is TRBJ2-3, with D unclear. Sequenced: PBMCs or a T cell subset sorted from them (not recorded which). CDR3 in amino acids: CASSPVGSTDTQYF. The CDR3 DNA reads TGTGCCAGCAGCCCAGTGGGGAGCACAGATACGCAGTATTTT.